Shown below are 14 T cell receptor beta chains from a single sample sequenced in a study of vaccination effects on CD4 cells after COVID-19. Isolation of CD4+ T cells took place after approximately 10 days of culture. Produced via immunoSEQ multiplex PCR; TCRdb's table is partial and in-frame only. Of some 31,000 clones detected, about 73% appear once; the ten largest clones hold 3% to 4%. These TCRs' antigens remain unknown. The specimen was CD4+ T cells from PBMCs cultured without peptide, collected before COVID-19 vaccination. These receptors were obtained from a human donor who received a COVID-19 vaccine.

This chain joins TRBV2 and TRBJ2-7; TRBD1 aligns across 8 bases. The CDR3 is made up of 15 amino acids. The V gene end was trimmed by 1 base and the J gene end by 6 bases; junction bases not matched to a gene: 8. In germline, CDR1 is SNHLY, CDR2 FYNNEI. The CDR3 coding sequence is TGTGCCAGCAGTGAAGGGTTTTGGACAGGGTCCGAGCAGTACTTC. Translated, it gives CASSEGFWTGSEQYF.

The gene calls are TRBV3-1 (or the pseudogene TRBV3-2) and TRBJ2-1; D may be TRBD1 or TRBD2 (7 bases each). CDR3 length equals 16 residues. The V gene's germline CDR1 is LGHDT and CDR2 YNNKEL (reference sequence). The V end was cut by 4 bases, the J end by 0 bases, with 13 bases between. CDR3 in DNA: TGTGCCAGCAGCCCAGGGGGGGGCGCCTCCTACAATGAGCAGTTCTTC. Amino acid sequence: CASSPGGGASYNEQFF.

A few counts support this clone. The rearrangement links TRBV3-1 (or the pseudogene TRBV3-2) to TRBJ1-1, with D unresolved. Germline assignment: CDR1 LGHDT and CDR2 YNNKEL (reference sequence). The CDR3 is 13 amino acids. The V and J ends lost 0 bases and 7 bases respectively, with 9 bases between them. CDR3 in DNA: TGTGCCAGCAGCCAAGAAGCTTGGGGTGAAGCTTTCTTT. This codes for CASSQEAWGEAFF.

This clone turned up a few times. This chain connects TRBV5-4 to TRBJ1-1; D is perhaps TRBD1 (5 bases). Trimming removed 4 bases at V and 0 bases at J, with 13 bases between. The CDR3 spans 15 residues. Germline loops: CDR1 SGHNT, CDR2 YYREEE (reference sequence). The CDR3 nucleotides are TGTGCCAGCAGCCTCCCGACAGAGATGAACACTGAAGCTTTCTTT. Translating gives CASSLPTEMNTEAFF.

This rearrangement joins TRBV3-1 (or the pseudogene TRBV3-2) to TRBJ1-2; TRBD1 might be the D (6 bases). Germline lookup yields CDR1 LGHDT and CDR2 YNNKEL (reference sequence). CDR3 length: 16 amino acids. The germline V and J ends were trimmed by 0 bases and 4 bases, with 15 bases remaining between them. This CDR3 is CASSQDLQGTFYGYTF. The CDR3 DNA follows: TGTGCCAGCAGCCAAGATCTACAGGGCACCTTCTATGGCTACACCTTC.

The chain has TRBV19 and TRBJ2-5; 8 bases match TRBD2. CDR3 length: 16 amino acids. CDR1 and CDR2 from the germline V gene are LNHDA and SQIVND (reference sequence). The junction had 11 bases not matched to a gene; V was cut back by 3 bases and J by 5 bases. CDR3 sequence reads: CASSIYTAGAGETQYF. CDR3 bases: TGTGCCAGTAGTATTTATACAGCGGGGGCCGGGGAGACCCAGTACTTC. The whole variable domain, filled in from reference TRBV19 and TRBJ2-5, reads DGGITQSPKYLFRKEGQNVTLSCEQNLNHDAMYWYRQDPGQGLRLIYYSQIVNDFQKGDIAEGYSVSREKKESFPLTVTSAQKNPTAFYLCASSIYTAGAGETQYFGPGTRLLVL.

The genes are TRBV4-1 and TRBJ1-1, with D uncertain. V was cut by 0 bases and J by 3 bases, with 8 bases left in between. The germline CDR1 and CDR2 sequences are MGHRA and YSYEKL. The CDR3 consists of 14 residues. CDR3 in amino acids: CASSQDRTDTEAFF. In DNA form, the CDR3 reads TGCGCCAGCAGCCAAGATAGAACGGACACTGAAGCTTTCTTT.

CDR3 region: CASRWTGTLGLYTIYF. CDR3 nucleotide sequence: TGTGCCAGCAGGTGGACAGGCACGCTAGGGTTGTACACCATATATTTT. The chain joins TRBV6-4 to TRBJ1-3, with 7 bases lining up with TRBD1. Germline V gives CDR1 MRHNA, CDR2 SNTAGT. The CDR3 loop spans 16 amino acids. V shed 6 bases and J 8 bases; nucleotides not matched to a gene: 16.

The CDR3 region has the DNA TGTGCCAGTACGGGACAGGGGAGTAGCAATCAGCCCCAGCATTTT. Its translation is CASTGQGSSNQPQHF. The chain uses TRBV2 and TRBJ1-5, with TRBD1 matching 10 bases. The CDR3 extends over 15 amino acids. Germline-derived CDR1 and CDR2 are SNHLY and FYNNEI. J lost 0 bases, V lost 9 bases, and 5 bases had no gene match.

CDR3 region: CASSYFGANYNSPLHF. The CDR3 DNA reads TGTGCCAGCAGTTACTTCGGGGCGAATTATAATTCACCCCTCCACTTT. J is TRBJ1-6 and V is TRBV6-5; possibly TRBD1 for D (5 bases). CDR1 MNHEY and CDR2 SVGAGI come from the germline V gene. V lost 1 base and J 4 bases, leaving 11 bases between the germline ends. This CDR3 is built from 16 residues.

The chain joins TRBV2 to TRBJ2-1; tentative D call: TRBD2 (5 bases). Germline V gene lookup returns CDR1 SNHLY and CDR2 FYNNEI. Trimming stripped 1 base from V and 3 bases from J, with 13 bases between. The CDR3 is 16 amino acids. This chain's CDR3 is CASSEDGGPNYNEQFF. As DNA, the CDR3 is TGTGCCAGCAGTGAAGACGGCGGGCCAAACTACAATGAGCAGTTCTTC.

This clone was seen a few times. The chain uses TRBV3-1 (or the pseudogene TRBV3-2) and TRBJ2-7, with D perhaps TRBD1 or TRBD2 (5 bases each). This CDR3 is 14 amino acids long. CDR1 and CDR2 (germline): LGHDT, YNNKEL (reference sequence). Trimming removed 4 bases at V and 2 bases at J, with 12 bases between. The CDR3 DNA sequence: TGTGCCAGCAGCCTCCGGGACGGGACCTACGAGCAGTACTTC. Its translation is CASSLRDGTYEQYF.

V usage is TRBV7-8 and J usage is TRBJ1-1; D gene unclear. Deletions cut 3 bases from V and 1 base from J, with 9 bases between. CDR3 length: 14 residues. Germline V CDR1 and CDR2: SGHVS, FQNEAQ. CDR3 bases: TGTGCCAGCAGCTTTCAGTCGAGGAACACTGAAGCTTTCTTT. The encoded protein is CASSFQSRNTEAFF.

The chain combines TRBV5-5 with TRBJ2-7; D is possibly TRBD2 (6 bases). The CDR3 is 14 residues long. Germline V lookup: CDR1 SGHKS, CDR2 YYEKEE (reference sequence). V lost 4 bases to trimming and J lost 5 bases, with 16 bases between them. This chain's CDR3 is CASSREWGSDEQYF. DNA of the CDR3: TGTGCCAGCAGCCGGGAGTGGGGAAGCGACGAGCAGTACTTC.